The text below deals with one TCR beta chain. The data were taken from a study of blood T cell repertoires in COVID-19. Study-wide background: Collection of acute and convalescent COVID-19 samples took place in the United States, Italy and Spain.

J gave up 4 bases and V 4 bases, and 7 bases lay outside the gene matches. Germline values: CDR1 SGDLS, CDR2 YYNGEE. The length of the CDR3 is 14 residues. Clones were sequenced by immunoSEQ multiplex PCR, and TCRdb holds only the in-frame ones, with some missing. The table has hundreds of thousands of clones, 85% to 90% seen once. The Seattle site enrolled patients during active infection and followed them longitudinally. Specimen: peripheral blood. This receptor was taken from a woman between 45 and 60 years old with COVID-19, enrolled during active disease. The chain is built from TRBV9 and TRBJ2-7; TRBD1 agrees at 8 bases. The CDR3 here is CASSPGGEGYEQYF. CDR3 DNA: TGTGCCAGCAGCCCAGGGGGCGAGGGATACGAGCAGTACTTC.